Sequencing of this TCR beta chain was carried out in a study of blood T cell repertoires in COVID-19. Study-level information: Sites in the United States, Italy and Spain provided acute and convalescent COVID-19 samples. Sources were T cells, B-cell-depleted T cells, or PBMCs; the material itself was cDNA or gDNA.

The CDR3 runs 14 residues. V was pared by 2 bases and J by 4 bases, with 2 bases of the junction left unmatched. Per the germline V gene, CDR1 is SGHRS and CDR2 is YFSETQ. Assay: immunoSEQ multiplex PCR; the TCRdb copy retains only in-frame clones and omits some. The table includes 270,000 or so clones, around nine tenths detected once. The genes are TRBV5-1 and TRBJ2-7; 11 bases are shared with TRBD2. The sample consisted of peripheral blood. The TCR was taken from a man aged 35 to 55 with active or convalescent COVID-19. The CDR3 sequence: CASSLLAGEYEQYF. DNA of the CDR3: TGCGCCAGCAGCTTACTAGCGGGAGAGTACGAGCAGTACTTC.